The clone carrying this TCR beta chain was observed at least ten times. Trimming took 5 bases from V and 4 from J, leaving 23 bases between them. From germline, CDR1 is SEHNR and CDR2 FQNEAQ (reference sequence). This CDR3 region has 17 residues. MiXCR, run by TCRdb on the reads, gives a single entry per CDR3 protein. The repertoire includes approximately 240,000 distinct CDR3 sequences, less than 35% of them detected once, and under 9.5% sits in the top ten. The source of the sample is a study of kidney transplant recipient with SARS-CoV-2 infection. The rearrangement links TRBV7-9 to TRBJ1-2, with D uncertain. The material sequenced was a blood sample, taken at baseline and on day 111 from a kidney transplant recipient. This TCR came from a male patient aged 25 to 39 who had COVID-19 and was a kidney transplant recipient. Some of the T cells might come from the graft donor. The CDR3 loop is CASSTALYHGKTYGYTF. The CDR3 bases are TGTGCCAGCAGCACCGCTTTATACCATGGAAAGACCTATGGCTACACCTTC.